This entry is about one TCR beta chain. These data are taken from a study of blood T cell repertoires in COVID-19. Across the study: The United States, Italy and Spain supplied acute and convalescent COVID-19 samples.

Participants were aged about 18 to 89 years, lived in under 25 US areas, and enrolled virtually. Generated by immunoSEQ multiplex PCR, the TCRdb table keeps only in-frame clones and is missing some. This table has a few hundred thousand clones, roughly 88% appearing once. V was pared by 10 bases and J by 3 bases, with 7 bases of the junction left unmatched. Germline V gives CDR1 SNHLY, CDR2 FYNNEI. The CDR3 sequence is 14 residues long. This clonotype was sampled from a woman between 50 and 59 years old with acute COVID-19. The V and J genes are TRBV2 and TRBJ2-3; TRBD2 aligns across 10 bases. Sequences were obtained from PBMCs or T cells enriched from blood (not recorded which). The CDR3 DNA follows: TGTGCCAACCCTAGCGGGAGAAAAACAGATACGCAGTATTTT. It is translated as CANPSGRKTDTQYF.